The 29 T cell receptor beta chains below come from one sample, sequenced in a study of T cell responses to AZD1222 COVID-19 vaccine. Assay used: immunoSEQ multiplex PCR; TCRdb lists only in-frame clones, some missing. The data contain 150,000 to 200,000 clones, approximately 90% of them seen just once; the ten biggest clones take up about 2.8%. Specimen: peripheral blood, collected on day 0 of AZD1222 vaccination. These receptors originate from an adult in good health.

V and J are TRBV19 and TRBJ2-5; D not resolved. V dropped 5 bases and J dropped 2 bases, with 3 bases sitting between them. Per germline, CDR1 LNHDA and CDR2 SQIVND (reference sequence). This CDR3 spans 11 amino acids. The CDR3 is CASSAQETQYF. The CDR3 nucleotides read TGTGCCAGTAGTGCGCAAGAGACCCAGTACTTC.

This chain joins TRBV5-1 and TRBJ2-2; a weak D match, TRBD1 (5 bases). Germline V gene data show CDR1 as SGHRS and CDR2 as YFSETQ. The CDR3 sequence is 15 residues long. Trimming cost V 4 bases and J 8 bases, with 18 bases left between them. This CDR3 is CASSPIGRAIGELFF. The CDR3 DNA sequence: TGCGCCAGCAGCCCTATCGGCAGGGCAATTGGGGAGCTGTTTTTT.

The CDR3: CASSLGTSGSVNEQFF. The CDR3 bases are TGTGCCAGCAGCTTAGGGACTAGCGGGAGTGTAAATGAGCAGTTCTTC. The chain couples TRBV7-9 to TRBJ2-1; 13 bases map to TRBD2. The CDR3 loop spans 16 amino acids. V shed 1 base, J shed 7 bases, and the junction held 4 bases outside the gene matches. The V gene's germline CDR1 is SEHNR and CDR2 FQNEAQ (reference sequence).

This clone was recorded only once. V is TRBV7-9 and J is TRBJ1-1; a weak D match, TRBD1 (5 bases). Trimming removed 1 base from V and 5 bases from J, with 20 bases in between. In germline, CDR1 is SEHNR, CDR2 FQNEAQ (reference sequence). The CDR3 has 17 amino acids. The CDR3 DNA follows: TGTGCCAGCAGCTTAGGGAAGGAACGACCAGGGTATACTGAAGCTTTCTTT. This gives the protein CASSLGKERPGYTEAFF.

The chain employs TRBV5-1 and TRBJ2-3; D might be TRBD2 (6 bases). In germline, CDR1 is SGHRS, CDR2 YFSETQ. With 4 bases removed from V and 0 bases from J, the gap between germline ends came to 9 bases. The CDR3 loop spans 14 amino acids. The CDR3: CASSHGTSTDTQYF. The CDR3 DNA sequence: TGCGCCAGCAGCCATGGGACTAGCACAGATACGCAGTATTTT.

The gene calls are TRBV7-8 and TRBJ1-4; unclear D gene. Trimming stripped 1 base from V and 0 bases from J, with 3 bases between. CDR1 is SGHVS and CDR2 is FQNEAQ in the germline V gene. The CDR3 has 14 amino acids. This CDR3 is CASSLEATNEKLFF. The CDR3 nucleotides are TGTGCCAGCAGCTTAGAAGCAACTAATGAAAAACTGTTTTTT.

This clone was found a few times. The chain has TRBV7-8 and TRBJ1-1, with D tentatively TRBD1 (6 bases). Germline CDR1 is SGHVS and CDR2 is FQNEAQ. With 8 bases removed from V and 0 bases from J, the gap between germline ends came to 10 bases. CDR3 length: 13 amino acids. CDR3 residues: CASGWTVNTEAFF. CDR3 nucleotide sequence: TGTGCCAGCGGGTGGACAGTGAACACTGAAGCTTTCTTT.

V is TRBV5-1 and J is TRBJ1-3; D is unclear. V lost 5 bases and J lost 2, with 8 bases in between. The CDR3 runs to 13 residues. Germline V lookup: CDR1 SGHRS, CDR2 YFSETQ. DNA of the CDR3: TGCGCCAGCAGAGTGGGTACTGGAAACACCATATATTTT. Translation: CASRVGTGNTIYF.

The rearrangement uses TRBV7-6 and TRBJ1-2; D is ambiguous. V lost 5 bases and J lost 3, with 10 bases in between. Germline V gives CDR1 SGHVS, CDR2 FNYEAQ. The length of the CDR3 is 13 residues. The CDR3 bases are TGTGCCAGCAGCCTGGAGAGGGACTATGGCTACACCTTC. Amino acid sequence: CASSLERDYGYTF.

In this sample, this clone turned up a few times. The genes are TRBV5-8 and TRBJ2-7, with unresolved D. Germline-derived CDR1 and CDR2 are SGHTS and YDEGEE. Trimming cost V 2 bases and J 3 bases, with 3 bases left between them. CDR3 length: 11 residues. The CDR3 sequence: CASSFHYEQYF. In DNA form, the CDR3 reads TGTGCCAGCAGCTTCCACTACGAGCAGTACTTC.

The chain is built from TRBV29-1 and TRBJ2-7; the match to TRBD1 covers 8 bases. This CDR3 has 16 residues. Germline trimming cut 0 bases from V and 2 bases from J; bases unmatched to any gene: 9. CDR1 is SQVTM, CDR2 ANQGSEA, per germline. The DNA for the CDR3 is TGCAGCGTTGAAGATCAAGAGACAGGGGCCCCCTACGAGCAGTACTTC. Translation gives CSVEDQETGAPYEQYF.

The chain links TRBV2 to TRBJ1-1; D is uncertain. The CDR3 has 13 residues. Per germline, CDR1 SNHLY and CDR2 FYNNEI. The germline V and J ends were trimmed by 4 bases and 5 bases, with 11 bases remaining between them. The CDR3 coding sequence is TGTGCCAGCAGTGCCGAAAAACCAACTGAAGCTTTCTTT. It translates to CASSAEKPTEAFF.

This chain links TRBV6-5 with TRBJ1-1; D unresolved. Trimming pared 6 bases from V and 1 base from J, leaving 12 bases between. There are 14 residues in the CDR3. CDR1 is MNHEY, CDR2 SVGAGI, per germline. CDR3 bases: TGTGCCAGCAGGCCGACGGGGAGGAACACTGAAGCTTTCTTT. It encodes CASRPTGRNTEAFF.

The J gene is TRBJ2-2, the V gene TRBV3-1 (or the pseudogene TRBV3-2); the match to TRBD2 covers 8 bases. After removal of 0 bases from V and 5 bases from J, the junction contained 8 bases not matched to a gene. Germline values: CDR1 LGHDT, CDR2 YNNKEL (reference sequence). This CDR3 comprises 17 residues. CDR3 sequence (DNA): TGTGCCAGCAGCCAAGATTACGGGAGGGCCACGACCGGGGAGCTGTTTTTT. The encoded protein is CASSQDYGRATTGELFF.

CDR3 sequence: CASSRGGMGLTDTQYF. The CDR3 nucleotides are TGCGCCAGCAGCCGGGGGGGCATGGGTCTTACAGATACGCAGTATTTT. The chain recombines TRBV5-1 with TRBJ2-3; 8 bases agree with TRBD2. With V trimmed by 4 bases and J by 3 bases, 10 bases remained unmatched. Germline loops: CDR1 SGHRS, CDR2 YFSETQ. The CDR3 consists of 16 residues.

This rearrangement joins TRBV3-1 (or the pseudogene TRBV3-2) to TRBJ2-6, with 15 bases matching TRBD2. The CDR3 is 18 residues long. Germline V gene data show CDR1 as LGHDT and CDR2 as YNNKEL (reference sequence). The ends lost 4 bases at V and 2 bases at J; junction bases unmatched: 3. For the CDR3, the DNA is TGTGCCAGCAGCCCCCGGACTAGCGGGAGGGCTGGGGCCAACGTCCTGACTTTC. This sequence encodes CASSPRTSGRAGANVLTF.

On this clone itself: Other DNA sequences in the sample encode the same CDR3. The DNA for the CDR3 is TGTGCCAGCAGTGAAGCAGGGTCGGGAAACACCATATATTTT. Translated: CASSEAGSGNTIYF. This chain joins TRBV25-1 and TRBJ1-3, with TRBD1 as a possible D gene (5 bases). Trimming removed 2 bases at V and 4 bases at J, with 9 bases between. The CDR3 is made up of 14 amino acids. CDR1 and CDR2 from the germline V gene are MGHDK and SYGVNS.

This chain joins TRBV7-9 and TRBJ2-5; 10 positions agree with TRBD2. CDR1 is SEHNR and CDR2 is FQNEAQ in the germline V gene (reference sequence). With V trimmed by 5 bases and J by 4 bases, 4 bases remained unmatched. CDR3 length: 14 amino acids. Written as DNA, the CDR3 is TGTGCCAGCAGCCCCCGACTAGCGGGAGAGACCCAGTACTTC. Its protein is CASSPRLAGETQYF.

The chain couples TRBV6-1 to TRBJ1-1; the D gene is possibly TRBD1 (5 bases). Germline V CDR1 and CDR2: MNHNS, SASEGT. Trimming removed 0 bases at V and 6 bases at J, with 14 bases between. CDR3 size: 15 residues. DNA of the CDR3: TGTGCCAGCAGTGAAGCGCGATCGGGGGACCCTGAAGCTTTCTTT. This codes for CASSEARSGDPEAFF.

This rearrangement joins TRBV28 to TRBJ2-5; 8 nucleotides align to TRBD1. Germline assignment: CDR1 MDHEN and CDR2 SYDVKM. The junction had 11 bases not matched to a gene; V was cut back by 7 bases and J by 4 bases. The CDR3 is 15 residues long. The CDR3 DNA is TGTGCCAGCACCCTAAGGGGAACAGGGGGAGAGACCCAGTACTTC. Its translation is CASTLRGTGGETQYF. Together with reference TRBV28 and TRBJ2-5, the CDR3 gives the full variable domain: DVKVTQSSRYLVKRTGEKVFLECVQDMDHENMFWYRQDPGLGLRLIYFSYDVKMKEKGDIPEGYSVSREKKERFSLILESASTNQTSMYLCASTLRGTGGETQYFGPGTRLLVL.

A few counts support this clone. The V call is TRBV15, the J call TRBJ1-1; no clear D gene. Germline V gene lookup returns CDR1 LNHNV and CDR2 YYDKDF (reference sequence). CDR3 size: 12 residues. V lost 3 bases to trimming and J lost 5 bases, with 7 bases between them. CDR3 coding DNA: TGTGCCACCAGCAGTCTGGGTACTGAAGCTTTCTTT. Residues: CATSSLGTEAFF.

V and J are TRBV6-1 and TRBJ1-5; TRBD1 aligns across 9 bases. The CDR3 extends over 17 amino acids. Trimming took 3 bases from V and 4 from J; bases not matched to a gene: 10. Germline V CDR1 and CDR2: MNHNS, SASEGT. CDR3 loop: CASSDYLGQGVNQPQHF. The CDR3 nucleotides are TGTGCCAGCAGTGATTATTTGGGACAGGGTGTAAATCAGCCCCAGCATTTT.

This clone has a single count. This sequence joins TRBV11-2 and TRBJ2-5; 13 positions match TRBD2. V trimming: 5 bases; J trimming: 12 bases; junction bases outside the gene matches: 15. CDR1 and CDR2 (germline): SGHAT, FQNNGV. CDR3 size: 16 residues. CDR3 loop: CASSRGLAGAPRVEYF. CDR3 DNA: TGTGCCAGCAGCCGAGGACTAGCGGGGGCCCCTAGGGTGGAGTACTTC.

This clone has only one observation. The rearrangement joins TRBV3-1 (or the pseudogene TRBV3-2) to TRBJ2-1, with D unclear. Germline V gives CDR1 LGHDT, CDR2 YNNKEL (reference sequence). The CDR3 length is 16 residues. V was clipped by 1 base and J by 2 bases, with 12 bases between them. CDR3 nucleotide sequence: TGTGCCAGCAGCCAAGCCGGCTCTAGTCCCTACAATGAGCAGTTCTTC. Its protein is CASSQAGSSPYNEQFF.

This clone has a single count. The rearrangement uses TRBV19 and TRBJ1-1, with TRBD1 matching over 11 bases. The ends lost 3 bases at V and 4 bases at J; junction bases unmatched: 4. The CDR3 spans 15 residues. Germline V CDR1 and CDR2: LNHDA, SQIVND (reference sequence). CDR3 in amino acids: CASSMGTGGSTEAFF. DNA for the CDR3: TGTGCCAGTAGTATGGGGACAGGGGGGAGCACTGAAGCTTTCTTT. The whole variable domain, filled in from reference TRBV19 and TRBJ1-1, reads DGGITQSPKYLFRKEGQNVTLSCEQNLNHDAMYWYRQDPGQGLRLIYYSQIVNDFQKGDIAEGYSVSREKKESFPLTVTSAQKNPTAFYLCASSMGTGGSTEAFFGQGTRLTVV.

This chain joins TRBV19 and TRBJ2-7; D not certain. CDR3 length: 14 amino acids. CDR1 and CDR2 (germline): LNHDA, SQIVND (reference sequence). The V gene lost 8 bases and the J gene lost 6 bases, with 20 bases spanning the gap. In DNA form, the CDR3 reads TGTGCCAGTGAACGGTCCAGGACCGTCTGCGAGCAGTACTTC. Translation gives CASERSRTVCEQYF. Full variable domain (missing parts from reference TRBV19 and TRBJ2-7): DGGITQSPKYLFRKEGQNVTLSCEQNLNHDAMYWYRQDPGQGLRLIYYSQIVNDFQKGDIAEGYSVSREKKESFPLTVTSAQKNPTAFYLCASERSRTVCEQYFGPGTRLTVT.

This clone was counted ten times or more. The J gene is TRBJ2-1, the V gene TRBV27; D is unclear. Germline CDR1 and CDR2: MNHEY and SMNVEV (reference sequence). The CDR3 has 14 residues. V shed 7 bases and J shed 9 bases, with 19 bases lying between them. CDR3 region: CASTPLVEGSEQFF. CDR3 in DNA: TGTGCCAGCACCCCTCTTGTTGAAGGCAGTGAGCAGTTCTTC.

This clone was picked up a small number of times. The genes are TRBV7-2 and TRBJ1-5; 7 nucleotides match TRBD1. J lost 2 bases, V lost 5 bases, and 3 bases had no gene match. This CDR3 is built from 14 residues. Germline V gene data show CDR1 as SGHTA and CDR2 as FQGNSA. The CDR3 DNA follows: TGTGCCAGCAGCCAAGACAGGGGCAATCAGCCCCAGCATTTT. Residues: CASSQDRGNQPQHF.

This clone has a handful of counts. V gene TRBV30 combines with J gene TRBJ1-1; D remains unclear. This CDR3 contains 16 residues. Germline V gives CDR1 GTSNPN, CDR2 SVGIG (reference sequence). V lost 0 bases to trimming and J lost 1 base, with 15 bases between them. CDR3 residues: CAWSVGRRGSNTEAFF. The CDR3, as DNA: TGTGCCTGGAGTGTAGGTCGCCGGGGATCGAACACTGAAGCTTTCTTT.